This is a list of T cell receptor beta chains from one sample in a study of preoperative IRX-2 immunotherapy in early breast cancer. Assay: immunoSEQ multiplex PCR; the TCRdb copy retains only in-frame clones and omits some. The data contain about 37,000 clones, roughly 82% of them singletons. The specimen was lymph node tissue, collected after IRX-2 immunotherapy. The receptors here all came from a human donor with breast cancer. Both conserved end residues are part of each CDR3. A D gene is named only where the DNA matches it firmly. A row's size may be missing; if present it is once, few, many or a size class.

>TRBD1|TRBV19|17|.|TRBJ1-5
CASRQRGQSGSNQPQHF
TGTGCCAGTAGACAAAGGGGGCAGTCGGGGAGCAATCAGCCCCAGCATTTT
>TRBD2|TRBV6-8|15|.|TRBJ2-1
CASSYLGGGYNEQFF
TGTGCCAGCAGTTATTTGGGGGGGGGCTACAATGAGCAGTTCTTC
>.|TRBV6-8|14|.|TRBJ1-1
CASSLQGLQTEAFF
TGTGCCAGCAGCCTTCAGGGGCTTCAGACTGAAGCTTTCTTT
>.|TRBV28|13|.|TRBJ2-5
CASIHPGQETQYF
TGTGCCAGCATCCACCCGGGCCAAGAGACCCAGTACTTC
>.|TRBV7-1|15|.|TRBJ2-2
CASSESMWNTGELFF
TGTGCCAGCAGCGAAAGCATGTGGAACACCGGGGAGCTGTTTTTT
>TRBD1|TRBV11-3|17|.|TRBJ1-2
CASSGWDRGKANYGYTF
TGTGCCAGCAGCGGATGGGACAGGGGGAAGGCTAACTATGGCTACACCTTC
>.|TRBV6-8|15|once|TRBJ2-3
CATNRGTISTDTQYF
TGTGCCACGAACCGGGGGACCATTAGCACAGATACGCAGTATTTT
>.|TRBV28|14|once|TRBJ1-2
CASSLGQGRYGYTF
TGTGCCAGCAGTCTGGGGCAGGGAAGGTATGGCTACACCTTC
>.|TRBV19|16|.|TRBJ1-5
CASSTPLAPNSQPQHF
TGTGCCAGTAGTACTCCCCTCGCTCCCAACAGTCAGCCCCAGCATTTT
>TRBD1|TRBV18|18|few|TRBJ1-1
CASSPYTGTGASSTEAFF
TGTGCCAGCTCACCATATACCGGGACAGGGGCCTCGAGCACTGAAGCTTTCTTT
>TRBD2|TRBV19|14|.|TRBJ2-1
CASSITSGYNEQFF
TGTGCCAGTAGTATCACTAGCGGTTACAATGAGCAGTTCTTC
>.|TRBV28|15|.|TRBJ2-5
CASSQKGHQQETQYF
TGTGCCAGCAGTCAGAAAGGACATCAACAAGAGACCCAGTACTTC
>.|TRBV6-8|14|.|TRBJ1-1
CASSFGDRDTEAFF
TGTGCCAGCAGTTTCGGGGACCGGGACACTGAAGCTTTCTTT
>TRBD1|TRBV5-1|17|.|TRBJ2-2
CASSSQIQGSNTGELFF
TGCGCCAGCAGCTCCCAAATACAGGGGAGTAACACCGGGGAGCTGTTTTTT
>.|TRBV6-8|15|.|TRBJ2-3
CAISSTRVQGDTQYF
TGTGCCATCAGTTCCACCCGGGTCCAGGGAGATACGCAGTATTTT
>.|TRBV6-8|13|few|TRBJ2-2
CASQGTNTGELFF
TGTGCCAGCCAGGGGACGAACACCGGGGAGCTGTTTTTT
>TRBD1|TRBV12-5|16|.|TRBJ2-2
CASGLGQGGSTGELFF
TGTGCTAGTGGTTTGGGACAGGGGGGGAGCACCGGGGAGCTGTTTTTT
>.|TRBV19|13|.|TRBJ1-1
CASSTTGGWRAFF
TGTGCCAGTAGTACGACAGGCGGGTGGAGAGCTTTCTTT
>.|TRBV19|13|.|TRBJ1-1
CASSMRLNTEAFF
TGTGCCAGTAGTATGAGGTTGAACACTGAAGCTTTCTTT
>.|TRBV7-2|15|.|TRBJ2-1
CASSLRGGLHNEQFF
TGTGCCAGCAGCTTGCGCGGGGGCCTTCACAATGAGCAGTTCTTC
>.|TRBV10-2|17|.|TRBJ2-3
CASSFTLDRNPTDTQYF
TGCGCCAGCAGTTTTACGCTCGACAGGAATCCCACAGATACGCAGTATTTT
>TRBD1|TRBV5-1|17|.|TRBJ2-2
CASSLPQTGSGTGELFF
TGCGCCAGCAGCTTACCCCAGACAGGGAGCGGCACCGGGGAGCTGTTTTTT
>.|TRBV19|15|.|TRBJ1-5
CASSLGYYSNQPQHF
TGTGCCAGTAGCTTAGGATATTATAGCAATCAGCCCCAGCATTTT
>TRBD1|TRBV15|15|.|TRBJ1-6
CATSHDRGNASPLHF
TGTGCCACCAGCCACGACAGGGGTAATGCATCACCCCTCCACTTT
>.|TRBV11-3|14|.|TRBJ1-1
CASSTGLRGSEAFF
TGTGCCAGCAGCACCGGGCTCCGAGGGTCTGAAGCTTTCTTT
>.|TRBV12-5|13|.|TRBJ2-3
CASGFGGTDTQYF
TGTGCTAGTGGTTTCGGCGGTACAGATACGCAGTATTTT
>TRBD1|TRBV5-1|14|.|TRBJ2-5
CASSLEGGEKTQYF
TGCGCCAGCAGCTTGGAAGGGGGCGAGAAGACCCAGTACTTC
>.|TRBV6-8|16|.|TRBJ1-5
CASSLGVRRGNQPQHF
TGTGCCAGCAGTCTAGGCGTCAGGAGAGGCAATCAGCCCCAGCATTTT
>TRBD2|TRBV7-1|17|.|TRBJ2-3
CASSSTSGGFRTDTQYF
TGTGCCAGCAGCTCGACTAGCGGGGGGTTCCGCACAGATACGCAGTATTTT
>.|TRBV7-6|15|.|TRBJ1-4
CASSPLGGINEKLFF
TGTGCCAGCAGCCCTCTCGGGGGGATTAATGAAAAACTGTTTTTT
>.|TRBV23-1|14|.|TRBJ1-1
CASNWRQGRTEAFF
TGCGCCAGCAATTGGCGGCAGGGGAGGACTGAAGCTTTCTTT
>.|TRBV5-1|14|.|TRBJ1-2
CASSLLSGLRGYTF
TGCGCCAGCAGCTTGTTATCCGGCCTCAGGGGCTACACCTTC
>TRBD1|TRBV11-3|14|.|TRBJ2-7
CASSLGQGDHEQYF
TGTGCCAGCAGCTTGGGACAGGGCGACCACGAGCAGTACTTC
>.|TRBV19|15|.|TRBJ2-3
CASSGLNRHTDTQYF
TGTGCCAGTAGCGGTCTCAATAGACACACAGATACGCAGTATTTT
>.|TRBV28|15|.|TRBJ2-3
CASSLLTRGTDTQYF
TGTGCCAGCAGTTTGTTGACCCGAGGCACAGATACGCAGTATTTT
>.|TRBV28|12|.|TRBJ1-4
CASSSTEEKLFF
TGTGCCAGCAGTTCAACAGAGGAAAAACTGTTTTTT
>TRBD1|TRBV7-1|16|.|TRBJ1-6
CASSYQTGAVGSPLHF
TGTGCCAGCAGCTACCAGACAGGGGCAGTTGGTTCACCCCTCCACTTT
>.|TRBV12-2|14|.|TRBJ2-7
CATRPATAGYEQYF
TGTGCCACACGGCCCGCTACGGCTGGATACGAGCAGTACTTC
>.|TRBV7-6|14|.|TRBJ1-6
CASSFTQGSSPLHF
TGTGCCAGCAGCTTCACACAGGGCAGTTCACCCCTCCACTTT
>TRBD1|TRBV11-3|15|.|TRBJ1-1
CASSLTGTGNTEAFF
TGTGCCAGCAGCTTAACGGGGACAGGGAACACTGAAGCTTTCTTT
>TRBD2|TRBV18|16|.|TRBJ2-7
CASSPFPTSGGGEQYF
TGTGCCAGCTCACCATTTCCGACTAGCGGGGGTGGGGAGCAGTACTTC
>.|TRBV5-1|16|.|TRBJ1-6
CASSPFLRTENSPLHF
TGCGCCAGCAGCCCATTTTTAAGGACAGAGAATTCACCCCTCCACTTT
>TRBD2|TRBV7-6|17|.|TRBJ2-3
CASSQQKLAGGVDTQYF
TGTGCCAGCAGCCAACAAAAGCTAGCGGGGGGGGTAGATACGCAGTATTTT
>TRBD2|TRBV14|17|.|TRBJ2-1
CASSHPLAGDVYNEQFF
TGTGCCAGCAGCCACCCCCTAGCGGGGGATGTTTATAATGAGCAGTTCTTC
>.|TRBV6-8|14|.|TRBJ2-3
CASSATHPTDTQYF
TGTGCCAGCAGTGCGACCCACCCAACAGATACGCAGTATTTT
>.|TRBV28|14|.|TRBJ1-5
CASSPLGGGQPQHF
TGTGCCAGCAGTCCACTGGGGGGGGGCCAGCCCCAGCATTTT